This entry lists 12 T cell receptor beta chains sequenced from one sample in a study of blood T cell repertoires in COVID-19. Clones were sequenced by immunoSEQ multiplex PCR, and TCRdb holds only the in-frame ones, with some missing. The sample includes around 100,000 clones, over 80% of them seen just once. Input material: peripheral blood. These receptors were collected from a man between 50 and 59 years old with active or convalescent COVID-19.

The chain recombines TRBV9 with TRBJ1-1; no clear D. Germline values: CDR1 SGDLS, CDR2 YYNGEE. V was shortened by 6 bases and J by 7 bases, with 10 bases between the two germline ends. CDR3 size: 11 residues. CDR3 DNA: TGTGCCAGCAAATTTGGCAGTGAAGCTTTCTTT. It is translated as CASKFGSEAFF.

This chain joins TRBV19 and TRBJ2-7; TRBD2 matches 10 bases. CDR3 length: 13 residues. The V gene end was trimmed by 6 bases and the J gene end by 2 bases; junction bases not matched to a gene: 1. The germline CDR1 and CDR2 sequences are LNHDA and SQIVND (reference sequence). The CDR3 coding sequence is TGTGCCAGTAGCAGCGGGAGGGCCTACGAGCAGTACTTC. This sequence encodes CASSSGRAYEQYF.

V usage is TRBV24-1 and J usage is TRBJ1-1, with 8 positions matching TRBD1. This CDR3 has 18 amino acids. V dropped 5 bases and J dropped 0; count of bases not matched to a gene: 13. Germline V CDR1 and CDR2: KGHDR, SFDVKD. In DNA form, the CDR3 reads TGTGCCACCAGTGGGACGGGACAGGCGACTCCCTTGAACACTGAAGCTTTCTTT. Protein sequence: CATSGTGQATPLNTEAFF.

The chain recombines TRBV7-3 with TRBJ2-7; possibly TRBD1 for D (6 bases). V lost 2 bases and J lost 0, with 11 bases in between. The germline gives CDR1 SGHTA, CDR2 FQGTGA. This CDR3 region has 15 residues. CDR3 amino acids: CASSLAGANSYEQYF. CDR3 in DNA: TGTGCCAGCAGCTTAGCAGGGGCAAACTCCTACGAGCAGTACTTC.

The CDR3 is CASRKGRGDSPLHF. The CDR3 nucleotides are TGTGCCAGCAGGAAGGGCAGGGGGGATTCACCCCTCCACTTT. The genes are TRBV11-3 and TRBJ1-6; 7 positions agree with TRBD1. The germline gives CDR1 SGHNT, CDR2 YENEEA. Unmatched junction bases numbered 7, after V lost 6 bases and J lost 8 bases. CDR3 size: 14 residues.

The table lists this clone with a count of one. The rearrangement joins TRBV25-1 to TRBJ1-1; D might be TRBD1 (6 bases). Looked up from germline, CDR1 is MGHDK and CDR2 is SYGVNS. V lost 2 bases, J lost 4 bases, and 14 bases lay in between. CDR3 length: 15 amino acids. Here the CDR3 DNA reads TGTGCCAGCAGTGAACTCACAGGGAAGGGCACTGAAGCTTTCTTT. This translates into CASSELTGKGTEAFF.

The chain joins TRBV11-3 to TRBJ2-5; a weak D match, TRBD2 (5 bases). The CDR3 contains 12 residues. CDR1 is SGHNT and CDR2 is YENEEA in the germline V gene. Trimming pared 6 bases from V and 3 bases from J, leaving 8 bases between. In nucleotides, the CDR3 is TGTGCCAGCAGTGAACTAGAAGAGACCCAGTACTTC. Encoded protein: CASSELEETQYF.

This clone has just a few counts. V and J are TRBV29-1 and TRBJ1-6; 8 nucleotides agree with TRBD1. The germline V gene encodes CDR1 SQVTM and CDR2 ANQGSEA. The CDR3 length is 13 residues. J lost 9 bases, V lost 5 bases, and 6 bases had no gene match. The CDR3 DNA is TGCAGCGTTCAGACAGGGACAGGTTCACCCCTCCACTTT. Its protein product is CSVQTGTGSPLHF.

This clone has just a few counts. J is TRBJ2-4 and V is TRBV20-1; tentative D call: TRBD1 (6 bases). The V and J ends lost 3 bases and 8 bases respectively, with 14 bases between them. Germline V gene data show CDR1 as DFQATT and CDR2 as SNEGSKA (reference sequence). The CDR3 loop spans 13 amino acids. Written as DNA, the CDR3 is TGCAGTGCTAGTGCAGGGGTGGCGGACATTCAGTACTTC. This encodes CSASAGVADIQYF.

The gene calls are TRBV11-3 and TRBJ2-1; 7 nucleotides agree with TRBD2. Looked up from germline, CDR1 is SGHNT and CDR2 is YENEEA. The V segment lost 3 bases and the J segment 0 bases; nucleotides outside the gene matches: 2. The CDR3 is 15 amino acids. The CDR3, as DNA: TGTGCCAGCAGCTTCTCTAGCGGCTCCTACAATGAGCAGTTCTTC. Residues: CASSFSSGSYNEQFF.

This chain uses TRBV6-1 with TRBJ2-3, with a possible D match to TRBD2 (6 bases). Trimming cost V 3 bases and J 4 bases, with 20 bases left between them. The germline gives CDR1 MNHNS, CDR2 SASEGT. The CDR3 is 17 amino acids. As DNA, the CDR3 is TGTGCCAGCAGTGAGAAGGGGTTGGCGGGGTTACCAGATACGCAGTATTTT. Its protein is CASSEKGLAGLPDTQYF.

The CDR3 sequence: CASCLAGSSYNEQFF. The CDR3 DNA sequence: TGTGCCAGCTGCCTTGCGGGTTCCTCCTACAATGAGCAGTTCTTC. The V call is TRBV6-5, the J call TRBJ2-1; possibly TRBD2 for D (5 bases). Trimming took off 8 bases at V and 0 bases at J, with 14 bases between the two ends. The CDR3 has 15 amino acids. Looked up from germline, CDR1 is MNHEY and CDR2 is SVGAGI.